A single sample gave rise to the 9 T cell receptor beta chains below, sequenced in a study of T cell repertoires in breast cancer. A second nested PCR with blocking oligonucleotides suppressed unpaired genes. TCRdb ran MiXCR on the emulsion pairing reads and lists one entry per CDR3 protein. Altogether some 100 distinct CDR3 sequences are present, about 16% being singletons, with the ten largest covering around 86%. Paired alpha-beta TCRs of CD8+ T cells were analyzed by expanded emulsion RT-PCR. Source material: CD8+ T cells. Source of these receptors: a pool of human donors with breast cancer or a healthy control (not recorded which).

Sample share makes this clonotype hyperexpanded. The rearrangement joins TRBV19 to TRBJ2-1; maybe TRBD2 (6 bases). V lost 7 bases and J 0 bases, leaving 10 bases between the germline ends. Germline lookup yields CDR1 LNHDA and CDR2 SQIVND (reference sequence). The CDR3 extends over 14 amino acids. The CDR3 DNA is TGTGCCAGTACCCCGACTAGCTCCTACAATGAGCAGTTCTTC. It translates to CASTPTSSYNEQFF. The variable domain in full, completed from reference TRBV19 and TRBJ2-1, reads DGGITQSPKYLFRKEGQNVTLSCEQNLNHDAMYWYRQDPGQGLRLIYYSQIVNDFQKGDIAEGYSVSREKKESFPLTVTSAQKNPTAFYLCASTPTSSYNEQFFGPGTRLTVL.

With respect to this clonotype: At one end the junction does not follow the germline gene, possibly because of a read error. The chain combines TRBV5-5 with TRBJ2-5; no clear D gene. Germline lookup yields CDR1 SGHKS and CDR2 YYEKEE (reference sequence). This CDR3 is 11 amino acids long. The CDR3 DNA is TGTTCCAGCAGCTCGCTGAAAACCCAGTACTTT. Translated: CSSSSLKTQYF.

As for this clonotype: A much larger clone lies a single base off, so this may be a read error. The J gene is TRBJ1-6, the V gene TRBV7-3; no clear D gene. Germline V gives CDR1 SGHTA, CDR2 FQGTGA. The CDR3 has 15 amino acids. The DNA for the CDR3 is TGTGCCAGCAGCTTAACTGAAGGAGGAAATTCACTCCTCCACTTT. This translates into CASSLTEGGNSLLHF. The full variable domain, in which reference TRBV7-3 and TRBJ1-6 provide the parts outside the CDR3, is GAGVSQTPSNKVTEKGKYVELRCDPISGHTALYWYRQSLGQGPEFLIYFQGTGAADDSGLPNDRFFAVRPEGSVSTLKIQRTERGDSAVYLCASSLTEGGNSLLHFGNGTRLTVT.

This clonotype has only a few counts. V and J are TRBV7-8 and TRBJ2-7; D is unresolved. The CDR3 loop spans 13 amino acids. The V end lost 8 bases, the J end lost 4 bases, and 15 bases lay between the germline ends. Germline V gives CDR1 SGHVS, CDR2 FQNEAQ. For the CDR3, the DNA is TGTGCCAGCTGCCCCCGGAAAGGGTACGAGCAGTACTTC. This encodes CASCPRKGYEQYF.

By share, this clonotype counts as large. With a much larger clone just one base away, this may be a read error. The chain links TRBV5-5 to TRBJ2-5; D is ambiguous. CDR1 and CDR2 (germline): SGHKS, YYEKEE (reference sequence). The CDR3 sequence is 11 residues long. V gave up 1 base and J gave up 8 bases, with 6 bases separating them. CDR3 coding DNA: TGTGCCAGCAGCTTGCGGAAAACCCAGTACTTC. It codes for CASSLRKTQYF.

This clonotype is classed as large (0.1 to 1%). CDR3 DNA sequence: TGTGCCAGCAGCTTGCCGGGACTAGCAGGCGAGCAGTACTTC. Residues: CASSLPGLAGEQYF. This chain joins TRBV7-6 and TRBJ2-7; 9 bases fit TRBD2. Germline CDR1 SGHVS, CDR2 FNYEAQ. The CDR3 consists of 14 residues. J was trimmed by 6 bases and V by 3 bases; bases with no gene match: 6.

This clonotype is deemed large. This chain's CDR3 is CASSQDVAVQLYGYTF. CDR3 sequence (DNA): TGTGCCAGCAGCCAAGATGTGGCGGTTCAACTCTATGGCTACACCTTC. This chain uses TRBV4-2 with TRBJ1-2; no definite D call. Per germline, CDR1 LGHNA and CDR2 YNFKEQ. The CDR3 is made up of 16 amino acids. V was pared by 0 bases and J by 4 bases, with 15 bases between.

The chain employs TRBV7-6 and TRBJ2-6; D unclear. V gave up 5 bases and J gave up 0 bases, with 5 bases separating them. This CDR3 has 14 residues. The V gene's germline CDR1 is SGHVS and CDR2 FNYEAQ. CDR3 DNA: TGTGCCAGCAGCCCAGACTCTGGGGCCAACGTCCTGACTTTC. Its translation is CASSPDSGANVLTF.

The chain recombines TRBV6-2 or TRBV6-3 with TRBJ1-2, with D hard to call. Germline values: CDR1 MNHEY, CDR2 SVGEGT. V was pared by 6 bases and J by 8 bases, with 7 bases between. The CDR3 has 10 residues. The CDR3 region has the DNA TGTGCCAGCAGGGGCCAGGGCTACACCTTC. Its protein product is CASRGQGYTF.